This entry features one T cell receptor (beta chain) sequence. Its antigen is still unknown. These data come from a study of identical twins. A universal primer site was created by template switching, with the cDNA bearing unique molecular identifiers. In TCRdb, the 5' RACE reads were re-called with MiXCR into one record per CDR3 protein. The profile shows hundreds of thousands of distinct CDR3 sequences, 5.5% to 6.5% of them singletons. With 7 bases clipped from V and 6 bases from J, the junction kept 27 bases outside the gene matches. The germline V gene has CDR1 SNHLY and CDR2 FYNNEI. The length of the CDR3 is 19 residues. Study-level points and caveats: While abundant cord blood beta clonotypes carried fewer insertions, memory repertoires showed no such pattern. For monozygotic twins, models underestimated out-of-frame TCR alpha sharing. Donors were not followed over many years; analysis was cross-sectional.

Sequenced sample: naive T cells sorted from blood. This TCR was sampled from a man between 18 and 35 years old in good health. This chain joins TRBV2 and TRBJ2-7; 7 nucleotides align to TRBD2. CDR3 amino acids: CASKHAGDPKRGFSTEQYF. In DNA form, the CDR3 reads TGTGCCAGCAAACACGCGGGAGACCCAAAACGAGGCTTCTCAACCGAGCAGTACTTC.